This TCR beta chain was sequenced for a study of blood T cell repertoires in COVID-19. The overall study: COVID-19 samples from acute and convalescent phases originated in the United States, Italy and Spain. In each case, the material was cDNA or gDNA derived from T cells, B-cell-depleted T cells, or PBMCs.

No more than 2 weeks before study entry, exposed participants had met a case of COVID-19. Trimming removed 3 bases at V and 6 bases at J, with 7 bases between. The CDR3 runs 12 residues. Germline V gene sequence: CDR1 SEHNR, CDR2 FQNEAQ (reference sequence). In the original processing: Estimated nucleated cell counts came from reference gene primer amplification. Clones were sequenced by immunoSEQ multiplex PCR, and TCRdb holds only the in-frame ones, with some missing. Clone size and the V and J calls come from that table; the DNA yielded D and trimming. The table includes some 300,000 clones, roughly 89% detected once.

The clonotype originates from a woman between 45 and 60 years old who had been exposed to COVID-19. The source material was PBMCs or T cells enriched from blood (not recorded which). The chain has TRBV7-9 and TRBJ2-3; D remains ambiguous. This CDR3 reads CASSLGVDTQYF. CDR3 DNA: TGTGCCAGCAGCTTGGGCGTCGATACGCAGTATTTT.